These 25 T cell receptor beta chains were all obtained from the same sample, sequenced in a study of blood T cell repertoires in COVID-19. Measured with immunoSEQ multiplex PCR; TCRdb has only the in-frame clones, and not every one. Of approximately 210,000 clones in the sample, 82% are singletons; the top ten hold about 12%. The sample was peripheral blood. The receptor source for this set is a woman between 40 and 55 years old with acute or convalescent COVID-19.

This chain joins TRBV7-9 and TRBJ2-7; 15 bases fit TRBD2. CDR1 and CDR2 (germline): SEHNR, FQNEAQ (reference sequence). Unmatched junction bases numbered 6, after V lost 3 bases and J lost 0 bases. There are 18 residues in the CDR3. The CDR3 here is CASSLPGTSGRNSYEQYF. DNA for the CDR3: TGTGCCAGCAGCTTGCCCGGGACTAGCGGGAGGAACTCCTACGAGCAGTACTTC.

CDR3 nucleotides: TGTGCCAGCAGCCACTCCGGGACAGGGGCCACAGATACGCAGTATTTT. Translated, it gives CASSHSGTGATDTQYF. The chain recombines TRBV7-8 with TRBJ2-3; 10 bases are shared with TRBD1. This CDR3 is built from 16 residues. The V and J ends lost 5 bases and 2 bases, in that order; junction bases with no gene match: 7. Looked up from germline, CDR1 is SGHVS and CDR2 is FQNEAQ.

V usage is TRBV2 and J usage is TRBJ1-2, with 8 nucleotides matching TRBD1. V dropped 5 bases and J dropped 3; count of bases not matched to a gene: 8. The CDR3 is 15 residues long. Germline V CDR1 and CDR2: SNHLY, FYNNEI. CDR3 in amino acids: CASSSWTGLDYGYTF. The CDR3 DNA follows: TGTGCCAGCAGTTCGTGGACAGGGTTGGACTATGGCTACACCTTC.

This clone was observed many times. The chain has TRBV4-2 and TRBJ2-3; D possibly corresponds to TRBD2 (6 bases). The ends were cut back, 1 base at V and 1 base at J, with 6 bases in the middle. CDR3 length: 14 amino acids. The V gene's germline CDR1 is LGHNA and CDR2 YNFKEQ. The CDR3 nucleotides are TGTGCCAGCAGCCAAGGGGGGGGCACAGATACGCAGTATTTT. Protein sequence: CASSQGGGTDTQYF.

The count of this clone is one. The chain combines TRBV7-9 with TRBJ2-2; TRBD2 might be the D (7 bases). CDR1 is SEHNR and CDR2 is FQNEAQ in the germline V gene (reference sequence). The CDR3 has 17 residues. Trimming shortened V by 5 bases and J by 1 base, and 17 bases separated the two germline ends. CDR3 in amino acids: CASSTRKGGENTGELFF. The CDR3 region has the DNA TGTGCCAGCAGCACTCGAAAAGGGGGGGAGAACACCGGGGAGCTGTTTTTT.

The chain carries TRBV7-3 and TRBJ2-7; 11 bases match TRBD2. This CDR3 has 15 amino acids. CDR1 and CDR2 (germline): SGHTA, FQGTGA. V lost 2 bases and J lost 4; bases outside the gene matches: 4. The CDR3 reads CASSLYASGGYEQYF. Here the CDR3 DNA reads TGTGCCAGCAGCTTATACGCTAGCGGGGGGTACGAGCAGTACTTC. Together with reference TRBV7-3 and TRBJ2-7, the CDR3 gives the full variable domain: GAGVSQTPSNKVTEKGKYVELRCDPISGHTALYWYRQSLGQGPEFLIYFQGTGAADDSGLPNDRFFAVRPEGSVSTLKIQRTERGDSAVYLCASSLYASGGYEQYFGPGTRLTVT.

This chain joins TRBV6-1 and TRBJ2-1, with 11 bases matching TRBD2. This CDR3 has 19 amino acids. Germline V gene lookup returns CDR1 MNHNS and CDR2 SASEGT. The J segment lost 5 bases and the V segment lost 0 bases, leaving 12 bases of the junction unmatched. The CDR3 nucleotides read TGTGCCAGCAGTGAAGCCTCCCCTATATTACTAGCGGGAGACAATGAGCAGTTCTTC. It specifies CASSEASPILLAGDNEQFF.

The chain has TRBV6-5 and TRBJ1-1, with 8 bases identical to TRBD1. The CDR3 runs 13 residues. Trimming at V came to 2 bases and at J to 7 bases, leaving 3 bases not matched to a gene. CDR1 MNHEY and CDR2 SVGAGI come from the germline V gene. CDR3: CASSYPGQGEAFF. CDR3 nucleotide sequence: TGTGCCAGCAGTTACCCAGGACAGGGTGAAGCTTTCTTT.

The rearrangement joins TRBV6-1 to TRBJ2-3; possibly TRBD2 for D (6 bases). From germline, CDR1 is MNHNS and CDR2 SASEGT. The CDR3 is 16 amino acids. Deletions cut 2 bases from V and 4 bases from J, with 16 bases between. DNA for the CDR3: TGTGCCAGCAGTGAATTATTAGGGACTGACGCAGATACGCAGTATTTT. Protein: CASSELLGTDADTQYF.

This clone was counted between two and nine times. The chain carries TRBV3-1 (or the pseudogene TRBV3-2) and TRBJ1-2; 8 bases map to TRBD1. The trim removed 4 bases at V and 4 bases at J, leaving 5 bases unmatched. This CDR3 is 14 amino acids long. The germline V gene encodes CDR1 LGHDT and CDR2 YNNKEL (reference sequence). The CDR3 region has the DNA TGTGCCAGCAGCCCAGGGGGCGACAGCTATGGCTACACCTTC. Residues: CASSPGGDSYGYTF.

This sequence joins TRBV28 and TRBJ2-5; tentatively, D is TRBD1 (6 bases). V was trimmed by 2 bases and J by 5 bases, leaving 12 bases between them. The germline gives CDR1 MDHEN, CDR2 SYDVKM. CDR3 length: 14 amino acids. CDR3 sequence: CASSLQGSLETQYF. The CDR3 nucleotides read TGTGCCAGCAGTTTACAGGGGTCATTGGAGACCCAGTACTTC.

The chain uses TRBV9 and TRBJ1-1, with 7 bases matching TRBD1. V lost 7 bases, J lost 5 bases, and 8 bases stayed unmatched. Germline lookup yields CDR1 SGDLS and CDR2 YYNGEE. The CDR3 is 13 amino acids. Here the CDR3 DNA reads TGTGCCAGCGAAGACAGGGCGGATACTGAAGCTTTCTTT. Amino acid sequence: CASEDRADTEAFF.

The V call is TRBV10-2, the J call TRBJ2-4; no clear D gene. CDR1 is WSHSY and CDR2 is SAAADI in the germline V gene. The CDR3 has 14 amino acids. Between the trimmed V and J ends, which lost 6 bases and 0 bases, there was a span of 9 bases. The CDR3 DNA is TGCGCCAGCAGGCCGGTGGTAGCCAAAAACATTCAGTACTTC. It translates to CASRPVVAKNIQYF.

The J gene is TRBJ1-4, the V gene TRBV6-5; 8 bases match TRBD1. V shed 6 bases and J 6 bases; nucleotides not matched to a gene: 6. The V gene's germline CDR1 is MNHEY and CDR2 SVGAGI. The CDR3 extends over 14 amino acids. The CDR3 nucleotides are TGTGCCAGCAGCCCGACAGGGGCGTATGAAAAACTGTTTTTT. Translated, it gives CASSPTGAYEKLFF.

The CDR3 sequence: CSVEEGADYGYTF. The CDR3 bases are TGCAGCGTTGAGGAGGGGGCGGACTATGGCTACACCTTC. J is TRBJ1-2 and V is TRBV29-1; 7 nucleotides match TRBD1. The CDR3 is 13 residues long. Germline V gene sequence: CDR1 SQVTM, CDR2 ANQGSEA. Trimming cost V 3 bases and J 3 bases; bases outside gene matches: 4.

This chain connects TRBV7-9 to TRBJ2-7; D is undetermined. V lost 5 bases to trimming and J lost 0 bases, with 14 bases between them. The CDR3 runs to 15 residues. Per germline, CDR1 SEHNR and CDR2 FQNEAQ (reference sequence). The CDR3 loop reads CASSASRYNSYEQYF. The CDR3 DNA reads as TGTGCCAGCAGCGCCTCTAGGTATAACTCCTACGAGCAGTACTTC.

This rearrangement joins TRBV11-1 to TRBJ2-1, with a possible D match to TRBD2 (6 bases). Per germline, CDR1 SGHAT and CDR2 FQDESV (reference sequence). V dropped 10 bases and J dropped 0 bases, with 19 bases sitting between them. The CDR3 is made up of 16 amino acids. CDR3 in amino acids: CATGPGGTNSYNEQFF. CDR3 sequence (DNA): TGTGCCACCGGCCCCGGCGGGACCAACTCCTACAATGAGCAGTTCTTC.

This clone came up a few times. CDR3 nucleotides: TGTGCCAGCCAAAGAGCTTTTAATGAAAAACTGTTTTTT. Translating it yields CASQRAFNEKLFF. The V call is TRBV6-5, the J call TRBJ1-4; D not certain. The germline V gene has CDR1 MNHEY and CDR2 SVGAGI. The CDR3 has 13 amino acids. V lost 8 bases and J 4 bases, leaving 11 bases between the germline ends.

The chain uses TRBV7-2 and TRBJ2-1, with TRBD2 matching 9 bases. CDR1 is SGHTA and CDR2 is FQGNSA in the germline V gene. The CDR3 is 16 residues long. J was trimmed by 6 bases and V by 3 bases; bases with no gene match: 9. The DNA for the CDR3 is TGTGCCAGCAGCTTTCGACTAGCGGAGATTCCCAATGAGCAGTTCTTC. Translation gives CASSFRLAEIPNEQFF.

V is TRBV4-3 and J is TRBJ1-2; TRBD1 matches 8 bases. V lost 4 bases and J lost 5; bases outside the gene matches: 3. Germline values: CDR1 LGHNA, CDR2 YSLEER. The CDR3 has 13 amino acids. CDR3 DNA: TGCGCCAGCAGCCGAGACAGGGGATATGGCTACACCTTC. Protein: CASSRDRGYGYTF.

CDR3 protein: CASTPFPAADTQYF. In DNA form, the CDR3 reads TGTGCCAGCACACCGTTTCCAGCGGCAGATACGCAGTATTTT. The chain is built from TRBV2 and TRBJ2-3; possible D gene TRBD2, 5 bases. The CDR3 spans 14 residues. Germline-derived CDR1 and CDR2 are SNHLY and FYNNEI. Trimming left V 7 bases short and J 4 bases short, with 15 bases between.

This clone turned up a few times. This chain uses TRBV21-1 with TRBJ2-2; the table assigns TRBD2, which was not confirmed against the DNA. TRBV21-1 counts as a pseudogene. The CDR3 totals 18 residues. CDR3 loop: CASSNLLGLGRNTGELFF. The CDR3, as DNA: TGTGCCAGCAGCAACCTTCTCGGACTAGGAAGGAACACCGGGGAGCTGTTTTTT.

Points on this clone: The same CDR3 is also encoded by other DNA sequences in this sample. J is TRBJ2-7 and V is TRBV27, with D perhaps TRBD2 (5 bases). The V end was cut by 3 bases, the J end by 6 bases, with 9 bases between. CDR1 and CDR2 (germline): MNHEY, SMNVEV (reference sequence). The CDR3 has 12 amino acids. CDR3 DNA sequence: TGTGCCAGCAGTTTCCGGGGATTCGAGCAGTACTTC. Amino acids: CASSFRGFEQYF.

The rearrangement uses TRBV5-1 and TRBJ2-5; D is unclear. CDR1 and CDR2 (germline): SGHRS, YFSETQ. V shed 0 bases and J shed 1 base, with 4 bases lying between them. The CDR3 contains 13 residues. The CDR3 loop is CASSLVAQETQYF. The CDR3 DNA sequence: TGCGCCAGCAGCTTGGTGGCCCAAGAGACCCAGTACTTC.

A few counts support this clone. The J gene is TRBJ2-7, the V gene TRBV10-3; 8 bases line up with TRBD1. CDR3 length equals 15 residues. Losses at the gene ends were 2 bases for V and 5 bases for J; bases not matched to a gene: 8. Germline V gene lookup returns CDR1 ENHRY and CDR2 SYGVKD. The CDR3 sequence: CAISEKVTQGDEQYF. As DNA, the CDR3 is TGTGCCATCAGTGAGAAAGTAACACAGGGGGACGAGCAGTACTTC.